The sequence of this T cell receptor (beta chain) was determined in a study of T cell clonality in common variable immunodeficiency. General study results and limits: In common variable immunodeficiency, TCR beta chains reportedly carried fewer deletions and N-nucleotide insertions. Repertoire-complication correlations in CVID were limited by patient heterogeneity. Compared with controls, CVID subjects had fewer shared TCRbeta clones.

Repertoires were generated with immunoSEQ multiplex PCR, while TCRdb's copy carries only in-frame clones and drops some. The profile covers approximately 81,000 clones, none occurring a single time. The CDR3 has 14 amino acids. J lost 4 bases, V lost 6 bases, and 5 bases had no gene match. Germline values: CDR1 SGHKS, CDR2 YYEKEE (reference sequence). This clone appeared many times. No antigen is known for it. Read sequence stops 3 residues before the CDR3 end, and the germline J gene provides the missing end. The sequence derives from a person aged 18 to 70 in good health. What was sequenced was peripheral blood mononuclear cells. V is TRBV5-5 and J is TRBJ2-3; 10 nucleotides align to TRBD2. The CDR3 protein is CASILAGRSDTQYF. Partial CDR3 DNA: TGTGCCAGCATACTAGCGGGACGGTCAGATACG.